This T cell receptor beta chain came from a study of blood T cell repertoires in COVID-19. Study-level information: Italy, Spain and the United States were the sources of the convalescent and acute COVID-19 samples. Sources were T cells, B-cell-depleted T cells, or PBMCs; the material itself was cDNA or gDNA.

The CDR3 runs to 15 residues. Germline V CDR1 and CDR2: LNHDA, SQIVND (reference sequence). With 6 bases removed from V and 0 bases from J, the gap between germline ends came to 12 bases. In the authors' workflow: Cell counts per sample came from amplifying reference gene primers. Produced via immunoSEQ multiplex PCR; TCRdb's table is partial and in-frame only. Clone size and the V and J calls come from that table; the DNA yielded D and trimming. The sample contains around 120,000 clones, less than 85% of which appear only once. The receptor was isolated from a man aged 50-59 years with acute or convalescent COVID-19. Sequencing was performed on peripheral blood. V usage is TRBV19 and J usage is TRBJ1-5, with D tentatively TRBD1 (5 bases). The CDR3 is CASRTDSYSNQPQHF. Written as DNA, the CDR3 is TGTGCCAGTAGGACCGACAGTTATAGCAATCAGCCCCAGCATTTT.